A selection of T cell receptor beta chains follows, all from one sample in a study of T cell repertoires in cytomegalovirus infection. TCRdb reanalysed the reads using MiXCR and keeps one entry per CDR3 protein. The sample lists 250,000 to 400,000 distinct CDR3 sequences; 20% to 25% were seen once. For these TCRs, the target antigens are not known. The material sequenced was cultured PBMCs, taken from culture after CMV antigen stimulation. These receptor sequences come from a human donor in good health (CMV status not recorded). Some clones in this sample may be carry-over from other donors' samples. Each CDR3 is given with its conserved first and last residue. The order of the fields is D gene, J gene, clone size, CDR3 length, V gene, CDR3 DNA, CDR3 protein. A D gene is named only where the DNA matches it firmly. The size field is filled for only some rows; it gives once, few, many or a size class.

D: -
J: TRBJ2-1
size: -
length: 15
V: TRBV5-8
DNA: TGTGCCAGCAGCTTGGCCCTCCGTAGGGCAAATGAGCAGTTCTTC
CDR3: CASSLALRRANEQFF

D: -
J: TRBJ1-5
size: -
length: 17
V: TRBV6-6
DNA: TGTGCCAGCAGTTACTCGAGGGACCATCAGGGGAATCAGCCCCAGCATTTT
CDR3: CASSYSRDHQGNQPQHF

D: -
J: TRBJ2-2
size: -
length: 14
V: TRBV11-2
DNA: TGTGCCAGCAGCTTTACGGGGGAGAGCGGGGAGCTGTTTTTT
CDR3: CASSFTGESGELFF

D: TRBD1
J: TRBJ2-6
size: once
length: 15
V: TRBV7-2
DNA: TGTGCTGGCGGACAGGGAGTCTCTGGGGCCAACGTCCTGACTTTC
CDR3: CAGGQGVSGANVLTF

D: TRBD2
J: TRBJ2-1
size: -
length: 13
V: TRBV7-2
DNA: TGTGCCAGCAGCCGTGGGACTAGCGATGAGCAGTTCTTC
CDR3: CASSRGTSDEQFF

D: TRBD1
J: TRBJ1-5
size: -
length: 15
V: TRBV2
DNA: TGTGCCAGCACCCTGGACAGGGGCCGTTTTCAGCCCCAGCATTTT
CDR3: CASTLDRGRFQPQHF

D: TRBD2
J: TRBJ2-1
size: few
length: 16
V: TRBV29-1
DNA: TGCAGCGTTGAAGATTTGACTAGCGGAGTGTACAATGAGCAGTTCTTC
CDR3: CSVEDLTSGVYNEQFF

D: TRBD2
J: TRBJ2-4
size: -
length: 14
V: TRBV19
DNA: TGTGCCAGTAGTGTCAGACTAGCGGAGGGAATTCAGTACTTC
CDR3: CASSVRLAEGIQYF

D: -
J: TRBJ1-5
size: few
length: 16
V: TRBV6-1
DNA: TGTGCCAGCAGTTCCTTAACAGGGTATGGGGATCAGCCCCAGCATTTT
CDR3: CASSSLTGYGDQPQHF

D: -
J: TRBJ1-6
size: few
length: 15
V: TRBV20-1
DNA: TGCAGTGCTAGAGTAAACGGGGGCGCAAATTCACCCCTCCACTTT
CDR3: CSARVNGGANSPLHF

D: -
J: TRBJ2-1
size: many
length: 12
V: TRBV15
DNA: TGTGCCACCAGCAGGGGTATGAATGAGCAGTTCTTC
CDR3: CATSRGMNEQFF

D: TRBD2
J: TRBJ2-1
size: many
length: 17
V: TRBV10-3
DNA: TGTGCCATCAGTTGGACTAGCGGGGGTTTCGGTCGTAATGAGCAGTTCTTC
CDR3: CAISWTSGGFGRNEQFF

D: TRBD2
J: TRBJ2-4
size: many
length: 16
V: TRBV28
DNA: TGTGCCAGCACCGGGGGTAGCGGGAGGGGCAAAAACATTCAGTACTTC
CDR3: CASTGGSGRGKNIQYF

D: TRBD1
J: TRBJ2-5
size: -
length: 14
V: TRBV27
DNA: TGTGCCAGCAGTAGGACAGGGTACCAAGAGACCCAGTACTTC
CDR3: CASSRTGYQETQYF

D: -
J: TRBJ2-2
size: few
length: 15
V: TRBV6-8
DNA: TGTGCCAGCAGTTACATGGGAGCCCCCCACGGGGAGCTGTTTTTT
CDR3: CASSYMGAPHGELFF

D: TRBD2
J: TRBJ2-1
size: -
length: 16
V: TRBV24-1
DNA: TGTGCCACCAGTGATTTGCAGGCTAGCGGGGACAATGAGCAGTTCTTC
CDR3: CATSDLQASGDNEQFF

D: -
J: TRBJ1-1
size: few
length: 12
V: TRBV7-8
DNA: TGTGCCAGCAGCTACACAAGCACTGAAGCTTTCTTT
CDR3: CASSYTSTEAFF

D: -
J: TRBJ1-1
size: -
length: 15
V: TRBV18
DNA: TGTGCCAGCTCACCAAGTAGCGGACTGAACACTGAAGCTTTCTTT
CDR3: CASSPSSGLNTEAFF

D: -
J: TRBJ2-1
size: -
length: 13
V: TRBV24-1
DNA: TGTGCCACCAGTGATTTTGGAGGGAATGAGCAGTTCTTC
CDR3: CATSDFGGNEQFF

D: -
J: TRBJ1-2
size: -
length: 15
V: TRBV4-3
DNA: TGCGCCAGCAGCCAAGATTGGAAAGCTAACTATGGCTACACCTTC
CDR3: CASSQDWKANYGYTF

D: TRBD2
J: TRBJ2-7
size: -
length: 15
V: TRBV7-9
DNA: TGTGCCAGCAGCTTAGAAGCGGGAGTTTTCCACGAGCAGTACTTC
CDR3: CASSLEAGVFHEQYF

D: TRBD2
J: TRBJ2-3
size: once
length: 14
V: TRBV10-2
DNA: TGCGCCAGCAGGACTAGCGATCCCACAGATACGCAGTATTTT
CDR3: CASRTSDPTDTQYF

D: -
J: TRBJ1-6
size: -
length: 15
V: TRBV7-2
DNA: TGTGCCAGCAGCTTATGGGGGGGCGCGAATTCACCCCTCCACTTT
CDR3: CASSLWGGANSPLHF

D: -
J: TRBJ2-3
size: -
length: 13
V: TRBV7-9
DNA: TGTGCCAGCAGCCCGGGGTTTCCAGATACGCAGTATTTT
CDR3: CASSPGFPDTQYF

D: -
J: TRBJ1-2
size: -
length: 13
V: TRBV10-3
DNA: TGTGCCATCAGCGGGAGGGCTAACTATGGCTACACCTTC
CDR3: CAISGRANYGYTF

D: -
J: TRBJ1-5
size: few
length: 14
V: TRBV20-1
DNA: TGCAGTGCTTCTTCCGGGACGGGCAATCAGCCCCAGCATTTT
CDR3: CSASSGTGNQPQHF

D: -
J: TRBJ2-3
size: -
length: 18
V: TRBV11-2
DNA: TGTGCCAGCAGCTTTAAAGTTTTCTGGGGTACAAACACAGATACGCAGTATTTT
CDR3: CASSFKVFWGTNTDTQYF

D: -
J: TRBJ2-7
size: -
length: 16
V: TRBV6-2/TRBV6-3
DNA: TGTGCCAGCAGGGAAGGTTTAAGAGCGATTTCCTACGAGCAGTACTTC
CDR3: CASREGLRAISYEQYF

D: -
J: TRBJ1-2
size: many
length: 13
V: TRBV7-2
DNA: TGTGCCAGCAGCCCAAACCCGAACTATGGCTACACCTTC
CDR3: CASSPNPNYGYTF

D: -
J: TRBJ1-5
size: few
length: 13
V: TRBV5-6
DNA: TGTGCCAGCAGCTTGGCCGGGTCCGAGCCCCAGCATTTT
CDR3: CASSLAGSEPQHF

D: -
J: TRBJ1-2
size: -
length: 14
V: TRBV19
DNA: TGTGCCAGTAGTACCCCTGACAGACTAAATGGCTACACCTTC
CDR3: CASSTPDRLNGYTF

D: TRBD2
J: TRBJ2-5
size: -
length: 14
V: TRBV20-1
DNA: TGCAGTGCTAGACTAGCGGGATTTCAGGAGACCCAGTACTTC
CDR3: CSARLAGFQETQYF

D: -
J: TRBJ2-1
size: -
length: 16
V: TRBV4-3
DNA: TGCGCCAGCAGCCAAAGGGGGGCTAGCGACCACAATGAGCAGTTCTTC
CDR3: CASSQRGASDHNEQFF

D: TRBD2
J: TRBJ2-2
size: many
length: 16
V: TRBV7-8
DNA: TGTGCCAGCAGAAAAACTAGCGGGGTGAACACCGGGGAGCTGTTTTTT
CDR3: CASRKTSGVNTGELFF

D: -
J: TRBJ2-5
size: many
length: 13
V: TRBV7-2
DNA: TGTGCCAGCAGCTTAGGGTACCAAGAGACCCAGTACTTC
CDR3: CASSLGYQETQYF

D: -
J: TRBJ1-4
size: few
length: 14
V: TRBV12-3/TRBV12-4
DNA: TGTGCCAGCACCACGACAGGCTATAATGAAAAACTGTTTTTT
CDR3: CASTTTGYNEKLFF

D: -
J: TRBJ2-7
size: few
length: 15
V: TRBV6-1
DNA: TGTGCCAGCAGTGAGCCCCCTAGGAGTCCCTACGAGCAGTACTTC
CDR3: CASSEPPRSPYEQYF

D: -
J: TRBJ2-3
size: many
length: 16
V: TRBV7-2
DNA: TGTGCCAGCAGCCCACGGACTCTTCCTAGCACAGATACGCAGTATTTT
CDR3: CASSPRTLPSTDTQYF

D: -
J: TRBJ2-7
size: -
length: 12
V: TRBV28
DNA: TGTGCCAGCAGTGATACCGACTACGAGCAGTACTTC
CDR3: CASSDTDYEQYF

D: TRBD2
J: TRBJ2-3
size: -
length: 17
V: TRBV11-2
DNA: TGTGCCAGCAGCGATCGACTAGCGGGAGAAGTCACAAATACGCAGTATTTT
CDR3: CASSDRLAGEVTNTQYF

D: -
J: TRBJ2-1
size: many
length: 15
V: TRBV7-3
DNA: TGTGCCAGCAGCTTTCGTAGAGGAGGCTACAATGAGCAGTTCTTC
CDR3: CASSFRRGGYNEQFF

D: -
J: TRBJ1-5
size: few
length: 17
V: TRBV19
DNA: TGTGCCAGTAGTTTCAGTGGGACGGGTTATAGCAATCAGCCCCAGCATTTT
CDR3: CASSFSGTGYSNQPQHF

D: -
J: TRBJ2-1
size: few
length: 14
V: TRBV14
DNA: TGTGCCAGCAGGCAGACAGGTTTCTACAATGAGCAGTTCTTC
CDR3: CASRQTGFYNEQFF

D: TRBD2
J: TRBJ2-7
size: few
length: 13
V: TRBV7-3
DNA: TGTGCCAGCAGCTTTGCGGGAGCCCGCGAGCAGTACTTC
CDR3: CASSFAGAREQYF

D: TRBD2
J: TRBJ2-7
size: many
length: 14
V: TRBV6-2/TRBV6-3
DNA: TGTGCCAGCGGAGGAACTAGCGCCTCCTACGAGCAGTACTTC
CDR3: CASGGTSASYEQYF

D: -
J: TRBJ2-1
size: few
length: 16
V: TRBV5-1
DNA: TGCGCCAGCAGCTCGGGACTTCCGAGCTCCTACAATGAGCAGTTCTTC
CDR3: CASSSGLPSSYNEQFF

D: -
J: TRBJ1-4
size: -
length: 15
V: TRBV4-1
DNA: TGCGCCAGCAGCCCTTATGAGGGGCGAAATGAAAAACTGTTTTTT
CDR3: CASSPYEGRNEKLFF

D: -
J: TRBJ1-5
size: few
length: 13
V: TRBV6-6
DNA: TGTGCCTCACAGGAGGGACGCGATCAGCCCCAGCATTTT
CDR3: CASQEGRDQPQHF

D: TRBD2
J: TRBJ2-2
size: -
length: 14
V: TRBV7-9
DNA: TGTGCCAGCAGCTTACTAGCGGGAGCCGGGGAGCTGTTTTTT
CDR3: CASSLLAGAGELFF